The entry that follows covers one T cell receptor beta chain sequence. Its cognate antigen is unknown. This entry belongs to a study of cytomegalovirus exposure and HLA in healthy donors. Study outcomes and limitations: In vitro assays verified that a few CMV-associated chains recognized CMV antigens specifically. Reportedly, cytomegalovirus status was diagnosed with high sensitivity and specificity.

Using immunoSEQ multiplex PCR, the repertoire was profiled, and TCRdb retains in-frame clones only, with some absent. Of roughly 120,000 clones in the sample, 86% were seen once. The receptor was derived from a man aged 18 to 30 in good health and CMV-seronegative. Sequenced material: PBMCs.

CDR3 in amino acids: CASSQVVPQSLAGGHPSDEQYF. The CDR3 DNA is TGTGCCAGCAGCCAAGTGGTTCCCCAGTCCCTAGCGGGAGGACACCCCTCGGACGAGCAGTACTTC. The rearrangement joins TRBV4-2 to TRBJ2-7; 11 nucleotides line up with TRBD2. V shed 1 base, J shed 5 bases, and the junction held 25 bases outside the gene matches. Per germline, CDR1 LGHNA and CDR2 YNFKEQ. The CDR3 is made up of 22 amino acids.